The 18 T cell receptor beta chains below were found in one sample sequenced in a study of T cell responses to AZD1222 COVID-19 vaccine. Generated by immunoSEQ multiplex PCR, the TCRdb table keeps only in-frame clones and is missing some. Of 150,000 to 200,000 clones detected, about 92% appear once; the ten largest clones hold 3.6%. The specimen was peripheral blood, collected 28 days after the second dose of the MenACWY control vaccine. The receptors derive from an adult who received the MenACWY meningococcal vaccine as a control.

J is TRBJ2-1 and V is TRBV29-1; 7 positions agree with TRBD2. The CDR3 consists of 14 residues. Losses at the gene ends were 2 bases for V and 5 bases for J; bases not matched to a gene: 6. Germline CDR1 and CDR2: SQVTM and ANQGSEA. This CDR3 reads CSVENRDYHNEQFF. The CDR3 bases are TGCAGCGTTGAAAACCGGGACTATCACAATGAGCAGTTCTTC.

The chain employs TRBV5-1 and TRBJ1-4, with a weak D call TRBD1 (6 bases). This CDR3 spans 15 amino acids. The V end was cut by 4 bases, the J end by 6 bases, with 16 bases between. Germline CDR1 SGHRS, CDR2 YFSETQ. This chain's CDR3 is CASSVLQGADEKLFF. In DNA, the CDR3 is TGCGCCAGCAGCGTGTTACAGGGAGCCGATGAAAAACTGTTTTTT.

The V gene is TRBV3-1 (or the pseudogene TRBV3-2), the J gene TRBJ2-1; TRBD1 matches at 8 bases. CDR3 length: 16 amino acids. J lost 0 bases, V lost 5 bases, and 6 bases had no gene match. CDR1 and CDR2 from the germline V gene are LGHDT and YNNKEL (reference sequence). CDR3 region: CASSLSGTGSYNEQFF. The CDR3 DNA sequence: TGTGCCAGCAGCTTATCCGGGACAGGCTCCTACAATGAGCAGTTCTTC.

The CDR3 loop reads CANRRDYGYTF. The CDR3 coding sequence is TGTGCCAACCGACGGGACTATGGCTACACCTTC. The V gene is TRBV6-5, the J gene TRBJ1-2; D is uncertain. CDR3 length: 11 amino acids. V lost 10 bases, J lost 3 bases, and 9 bases lay in between. Germline assignment: CDR1 MNHEY and CDR2 SVGAGI.

The CDR3 region has the DNA TGTGCCAGCAGTTCTCCTTACTCGGGGGAGAACACTGAAGCTTTCTTT. Its translation: CASSSPYSGENTEAFF. This rearrangement joins TRBV28 to TRBJ1-1; TRBD1 might be the D (5 bases). Per the germline V gene, CDR1 is MDHEN and CDR2 is SYDVKM. This CDR3 is 16 amino acids long. The V and J ends lost 4 bases and 1 base respectively, with 16 bases between them.

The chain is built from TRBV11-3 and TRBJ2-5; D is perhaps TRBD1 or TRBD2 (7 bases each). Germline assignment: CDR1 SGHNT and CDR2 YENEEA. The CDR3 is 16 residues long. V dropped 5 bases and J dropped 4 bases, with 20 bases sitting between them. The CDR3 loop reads CASSPRGGRGIETQYF. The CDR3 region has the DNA TGTGCCAGCAGCCCCAGGGGGGGGCGCGGGATAGAGACCCAGTACTTC. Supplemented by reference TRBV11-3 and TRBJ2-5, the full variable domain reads EAGVVQSPRYKIIEKKQPVAFWCNPISGHNTLYWYLQNLGQGPELLIRYENEEAVDDSQLPKDRFSAERLKGVDSTLKIQPAELGDSAVYLCASSPRGGRGIETQYFGPGTRLLVL.

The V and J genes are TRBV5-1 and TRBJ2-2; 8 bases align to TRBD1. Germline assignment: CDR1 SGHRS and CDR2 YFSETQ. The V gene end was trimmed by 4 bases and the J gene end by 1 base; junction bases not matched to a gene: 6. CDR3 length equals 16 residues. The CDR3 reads CASSAAGTGNTGELFF. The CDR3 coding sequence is TGCGCCAGCAGCGCAGCCGGGACAGGGAACACCGGGGAGCTGTTTTTT.

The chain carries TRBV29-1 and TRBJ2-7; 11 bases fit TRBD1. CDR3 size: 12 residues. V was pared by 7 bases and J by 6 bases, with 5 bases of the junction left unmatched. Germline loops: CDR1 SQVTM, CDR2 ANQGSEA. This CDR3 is CSARTGGGEQYF. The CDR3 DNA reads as TGCAGCGCCAGGACAGGGGGCGGCGAGCAGTACTTC.

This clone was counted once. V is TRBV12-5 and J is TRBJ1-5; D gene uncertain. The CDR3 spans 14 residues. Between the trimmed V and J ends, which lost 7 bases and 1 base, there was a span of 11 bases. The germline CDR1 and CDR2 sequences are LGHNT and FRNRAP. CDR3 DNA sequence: TGTGCTAGTGCTCTATCGATGAGCAATCAGCCCCAGCATTTT. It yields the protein CASALSMSNQPQHF.

The CDR3 loop is CASSDIVQGRANYGYTF. CDR3 DNA: TGCGCCAGCAGCGACATCGTACAGGGGAGAGCTAACTATGGCTACACCTTC. This chain joins TRBV10-2 and TRBJ1-2, with 7 nucleotides matching TRBD1. This CDR3 contains 17 residues. Germline-derived CDR1 and CDR2 are WSHSY and SAAADI. The V gene end was trimmed by 6 bases and the J gene end by 0 bases; junction bases not matched to a gene: 13.

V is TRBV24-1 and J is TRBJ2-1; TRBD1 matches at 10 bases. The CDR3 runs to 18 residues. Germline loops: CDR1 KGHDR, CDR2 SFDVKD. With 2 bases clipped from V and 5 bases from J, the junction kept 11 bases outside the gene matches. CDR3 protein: CATSDYSPGQGTHNEQFF. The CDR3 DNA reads TGTGCCACCAGTGATTATAGCCCGGGACAGGGGACCCACAATGAGCAGTTCTTC.

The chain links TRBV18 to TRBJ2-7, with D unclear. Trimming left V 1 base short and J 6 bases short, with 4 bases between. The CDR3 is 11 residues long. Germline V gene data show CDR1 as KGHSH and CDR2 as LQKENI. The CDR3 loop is CASSPRVEQYF. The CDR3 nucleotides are TGTGCCAGCTCACCACGAGTCGAGCAGTACTTC.

CDR3 amino acids: CASSQDRDPASYGYTF. DNA for the CDR3: TGTGCCAGCAGCCAGGACCGGGACCCGGCTAGCTATGGCTACACCTTC. This chain uses TRBV5-6 with TRBJ1-2; D might be TRBD1 (5 bases). Trimming removed 4 bases from V and 4 bases from J, with 20 bases in between. Germline V gives CDR1 SGHDT, CDR2 YYEEEE. This CDR3 region has 16 residues.

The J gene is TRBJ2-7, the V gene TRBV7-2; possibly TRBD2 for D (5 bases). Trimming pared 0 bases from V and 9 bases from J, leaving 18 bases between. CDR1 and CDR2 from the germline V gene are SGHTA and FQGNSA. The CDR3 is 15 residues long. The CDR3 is CASSLALSLEAGQYF. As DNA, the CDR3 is TGTGCCAGCAGCTTAGCGCTGTCACTAGAGGCGGGGCAGTACTTC.

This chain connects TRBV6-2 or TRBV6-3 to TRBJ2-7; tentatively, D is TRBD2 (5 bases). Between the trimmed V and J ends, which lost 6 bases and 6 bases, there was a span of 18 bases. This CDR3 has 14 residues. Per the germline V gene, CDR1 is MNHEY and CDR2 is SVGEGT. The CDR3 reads CASSPGLSPSEQYF. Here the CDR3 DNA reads TGTGCCAGCAGCCCCGGACTTTCCCCCAGCGAGCAGTACTTC.

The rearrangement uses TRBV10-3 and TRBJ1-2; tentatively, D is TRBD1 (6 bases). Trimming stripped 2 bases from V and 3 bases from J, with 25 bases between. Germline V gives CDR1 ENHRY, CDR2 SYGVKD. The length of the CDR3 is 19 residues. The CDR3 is CAISEGYTGNRLVDYGYTF. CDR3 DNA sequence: TGTGCCATCAGTGAGGGATACACAGGGAATCGGCTGGTGGACTATGGCTACACCTTC.

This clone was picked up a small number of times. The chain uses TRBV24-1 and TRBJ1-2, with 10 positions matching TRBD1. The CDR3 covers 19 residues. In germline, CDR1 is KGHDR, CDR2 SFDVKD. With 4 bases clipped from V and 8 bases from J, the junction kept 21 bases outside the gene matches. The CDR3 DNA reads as TGTGCCACCAGTGACAATTTATTGACGCCGGGACAGGGGTTTTGGGGCTACACCTTC. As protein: CATSDNLLTPGQGFWGYTF.

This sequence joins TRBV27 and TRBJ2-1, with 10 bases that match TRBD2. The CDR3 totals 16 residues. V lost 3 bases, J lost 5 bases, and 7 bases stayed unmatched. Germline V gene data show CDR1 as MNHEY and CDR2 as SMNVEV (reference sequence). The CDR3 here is CASSFYGTSADNEQFF. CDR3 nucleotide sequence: TGTGCCAGCAGTTTTTACGGGACTAGCGCAGACAATGAGCAGTTCTTC.